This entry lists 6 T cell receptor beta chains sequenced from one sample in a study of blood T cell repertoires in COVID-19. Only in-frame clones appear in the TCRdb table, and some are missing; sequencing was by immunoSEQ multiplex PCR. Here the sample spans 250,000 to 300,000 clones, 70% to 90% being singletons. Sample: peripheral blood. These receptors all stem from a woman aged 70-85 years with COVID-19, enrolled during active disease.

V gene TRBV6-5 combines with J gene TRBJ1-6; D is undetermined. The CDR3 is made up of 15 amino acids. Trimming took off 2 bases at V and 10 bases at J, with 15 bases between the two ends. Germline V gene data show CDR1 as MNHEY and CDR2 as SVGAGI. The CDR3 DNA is TGTGCCAGCAGTTACACTTACGGGGAGAACTCACCCCTCCACTTT. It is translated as CASSYTYGENSPLHF.

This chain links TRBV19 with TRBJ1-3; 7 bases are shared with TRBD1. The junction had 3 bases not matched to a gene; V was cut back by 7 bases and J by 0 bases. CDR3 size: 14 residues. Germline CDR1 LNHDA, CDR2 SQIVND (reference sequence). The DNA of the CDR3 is TGTGCCAGTACTCAGGGGGGCTCTGGAAACACCATATATTTT. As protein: CASTQGGSGNTIYF.

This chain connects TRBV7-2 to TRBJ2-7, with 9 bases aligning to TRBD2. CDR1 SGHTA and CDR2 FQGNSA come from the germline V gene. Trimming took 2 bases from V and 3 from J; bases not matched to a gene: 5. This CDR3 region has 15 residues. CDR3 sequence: CASSLSAGGNYEQYF. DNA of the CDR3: TGTGCCAGCAGCTTATCAGCGGGGGGAAACTACGAGCAGTACTTC.

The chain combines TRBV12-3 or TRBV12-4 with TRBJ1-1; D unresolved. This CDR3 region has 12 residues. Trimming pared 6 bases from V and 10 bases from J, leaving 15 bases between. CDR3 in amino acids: CASSPILVVAFF. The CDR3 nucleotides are TGTGCCAGCAGCCCTATACTGGTTGTAGCTTTCTTT.

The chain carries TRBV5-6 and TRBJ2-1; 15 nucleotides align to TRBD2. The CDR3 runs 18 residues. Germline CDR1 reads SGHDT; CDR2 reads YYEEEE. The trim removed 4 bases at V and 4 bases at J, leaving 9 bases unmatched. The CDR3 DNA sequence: TGTGCCAGCAGCCCCGGGACTAGCGGGGGGCTTAATTACAATGAGCAGTTCTTC. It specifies CASSPGTSGGLNYNEQFF.

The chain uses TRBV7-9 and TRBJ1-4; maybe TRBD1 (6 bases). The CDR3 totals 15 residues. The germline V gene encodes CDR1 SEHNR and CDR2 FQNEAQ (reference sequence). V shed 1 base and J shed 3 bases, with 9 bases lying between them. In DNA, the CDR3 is TGTGCCAGCAGCTTAGTGGGGGCCGCTAATGAAAAACTGTTTTTT. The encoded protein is CASSLVGAANEKLFF.